This T cell receptor (beta chain) was captured in a study of tumor-infiltrating lymphocytes in primary liver carcinoma. Study findings and constraints: Tumor top-250-clone fraction significantly exceeded that of blood (p = 0.039). Tumor region pairs shared more overlap than did tumor-adjacent and tumor-blood pairs.

The input was 400 to 500 ng total RNA; TCR beta cDNA was made from it with a constant-region primer. The TCR beta library was amplified through three nested multiplex PCR rounds in a modified ARM-PCR procedure. A C-beta reverse primer was combined with TRBV1-TRBV30 forward primers in the first two PCR rounds, and each round had about 10 cycles. TCRdb reprocessed the multiplex PCR reads via MiXCR and lists one record per CDR3 protein. The table records some 95,000 distinct CDR3 sequences, less than 75% of them present only once. This clonotype came up once. Antigen unknown. RNA and DNA were co-extracted from about 19-30 mg of unsorted bulk tissue. The patients carried chronic HBV infection and had received no treatment. V dropped 9 bases and J dropped 7; count of bases not matched to a gene: 15. The CDR3 runs to 15 residues. Germline CDR1 and CDR2: SGHAT and FQNNGV.

Sequencing used tumor-adjacent normal liver tissue. The gene calls are TRBV11-2 and TRBJ2-1; TRBD2 agrees at 7 bases. The receptor's source is a man aged 35 to 55 with primary liver carcinoma and hepatitis B virus infection. The CDR3 bases are TGTGCCAGAAGCGTAACCAGCGGCGGGGGAAATGAGCAGTTCTTC. Encoded protein: CARSVTSGGGNEQFF.